The next 12 T cell receptor beta chains were all read from a single sample in a study of response to subunit inactivated influenza vaccine. TCRdb re-derived calls from the RT-PCR reads in MiXCR, one entry per CDR3 protein. The sample shows about 570,000 distinct CDR3 sequences, roughly 10% of them seen only once. This same sample was also part of a study on T cells expressing NK-cell markers. That study reports: Scientists made TCR beta cDNA using 5'RACE template switching with UMIs.

This material consisted of PBMCs from blood, taken on the day of vaccination. These receptors were obtained from a man aged 45 to 65 who received an inactivated influenza vaccine.

The chain recombines TRBV15 with TRBJ2-1, with TRBD2 as a possible D gene (6 bases). Trimming cost V 1 base and J 4 bases, with 14 bases left between them. CDR1 is LNHNV and CDR2 is YYDKDF in the germline V gene (reference sequence). CDR3 length: 16 amino acids. CDR3 protein: CATSRAGGLLYNEQFF. In DNA, the CDR3 is TGTGCCACCAGCAGAGCCGGGGGACTTCTATACAATGAGCAGTTCTTC.

The chain employs TRBV29-1 and TRBJ2-2, with 7 bases identical to TRBD1. The CDR3 runs to 14 residues. The V gene's germline CDR1 is SQVTM and CDR2 ANQGSEA. Trimming took 6 bases from V and 0 from J; bases not matched to a gene: 4. The CDR3 loop reads CSVATGTNTGELFF. CDR3 DNA: TGCAGCGTCGCGACAGGGACGAACACCGGGGAGCTGTTTTTT.

This clonotype was seen only a few times. The chain recombines TRBV4-1 with TRBJ1-1; weak D call: TRBD1 (6 bases). Deletions cut 5 bases from V and 0 bases from J, with 13 bases between. Germline values: CDR1 MGHRA, CDR2 YSYEKL. This CDR3 region has 15 residues. In DNA form, the CDR3 reads TGCGCCAGCAGCTCCCAAGGGGGTATGAACACTGAAGCTTTCTTT. Amino acid sequence: CASSSQGGMNTEAFF.

V usage is TRBV25-1 and J usage is TRBJ2-5, with TRBD2 as a possible D gene (6 bases). The CDR3 covers 14 residues. V was trimmed by 6 bases and J by 0 bases, leaving 11 bases between them. CDR1 is MGHDK and CDR2 is SYGVNS in the germline V gene. Written as DNA, the CDR3 is TGTGCCAGCAGCTGGGGGGAGTACCAAGAGACCCAGTACTTC. Translation gives CASSWGEYQETQYF. Full variable domain (outside the CDR3, taken from reference TRBV25-1 and TRBJ2-5): EADIYQTPRYLVIGTGKKITLECSQTMGHDKMYWYQQDPGMELHLIHYSYGVNSTEKGDLSSESTVSRIRTEHFPLTLESARPSHTSQYLCASSWGEYQETQYFGPGTRLLVL.

Here the CDR3 DNA reads TGCAGTGCTAGGCTTAAGGAGAACACCGGGGAGCTGTTTTTT. Amino acids: CSARLKENTGELFF. The chain is built from TRBV20-1 and TRBJ2-2; the D is unclear. Germline V gives CDR1 DFQATT, CDR2 SNEGSKA (reference sequence). This CDR3 has 14 amino acids. Trimming pared 3 bases from V and 1 base from J, leaving 9 bases between.

This clonotype has a handful of counts. V and J are TRBV12-3 or TRBV12-4 and TRBJ1-1; no firm D call. This CDR3 comprises 15 residues. V was trimmed by 5 bases and J by 0 bases, leaving 13 bases between them. CDR3 residues: CASSLQFGMNTEAFF. The CDR3, as DNA: TGTGCCAGCAGTCTCCAATTTGGAATGAACACTGAAGCTTTCTTT.

This clonotype was detected a few times. The J gene is TRBJ2-1, the V gene TRBV12-3 or TRBV12-4; 16 nucleotides line up with TRBD2. V shed 5 bases, J shed 2 bases, and the junction held 6 bases outside the gene matches. The length of the CDR3 is 18 residues. The CDR3 DNA sequence: TGTGCCAGCAGTCCGGGACTAGCGGGAGGGCCGACCTACAATGAGCAGTTCTTC. It encodes CASSPGLAGGPTYNEQFF.

The genes are TRBV12-3 or TRBV12-4 and TRBJ2-1; D perhaps matches TRBD1 (6 bases). Trimming shortened V by 3 bases and J by 15 bases, and 18 bases separated the two germline ends. The CDR3 sequence is 13 residues long. CDR3 region: CASSFVPTGIAFF. CDR3 in DNA: TGTGCCAGCAGTTTCGTTCCAACAGGGATCGCGTTCTTC.

The table lists this clonotype with a count of one. The V call is TRBV27, the J call TRBJ2-3; 7 bases align to TRBD1. Germline values: CDR1 MNHEY, CDR2 SMNVEV (reference sequence). The CDR3 covers 15 residues. V was clipped by 0 bases and J by 4 bases; unmatched bases: 4. CDR3 amino acids: CASSLSRGGADTQYF. CDR3 bases: TGTGCCAGCAGTTTATCGAGAGGGGGCGCAGATACGCAGTATTTT.

The chain employs TRBV6-2 or TRBV6-3 and TRBJ2-3, with 7 bases identical to TRBD2. Germline CDR1 and CDR2: MNHEY and SVGEGT. This CDR3 has 16 amino acids. The V segment lost 4 bases and the J segment 2 bases; nucleotides outside the gene matches: 9. CDR3 in amino acids: CASSWDSGRTTDTQYF. CDR3 coding DNA: TGTGCCAGCAGTTGGGACTCCGGGAGGACCACAGATACGCAGTATTTT.

V gene TRBV30 combines with J gene TRBJ2-1; tentatively, D is TRBD1 or TRBD2 (6 bases each). The CDR3 has 14 residues. The germline V gene has CDR1 GTSNPN and CDR2 SVGIG (reference sequence). V lost 4 bases, J lost 2 bases, and 12 bases lay in between. The CDR3 is CAWNHGGPYNEQFF. As DNA, the CDR3 is TGTGCCTGGAACCATGGGGGGCCCTACAATGAGCAGTTCTTC.

In this sample, this clonotype turned up a few times. This rearrangement joins TRBV20-1 to TRBJ1-4; 7 bases fit TRBD1. This CDR3 comprises 14 residues. After removal of 3 bases from V and 0 bases from J, the junction contained 1 base not matched to a gene. The germline CDR1 and CDR2 sequences are DFQATT and SNEGSKA (reference sequence). CDR3 in DNA: TGCAGTGCTAGGGGGACAGCAACTAATGAAAAACTGTTTTTT. Protein: CSARGTATNEKLFF.